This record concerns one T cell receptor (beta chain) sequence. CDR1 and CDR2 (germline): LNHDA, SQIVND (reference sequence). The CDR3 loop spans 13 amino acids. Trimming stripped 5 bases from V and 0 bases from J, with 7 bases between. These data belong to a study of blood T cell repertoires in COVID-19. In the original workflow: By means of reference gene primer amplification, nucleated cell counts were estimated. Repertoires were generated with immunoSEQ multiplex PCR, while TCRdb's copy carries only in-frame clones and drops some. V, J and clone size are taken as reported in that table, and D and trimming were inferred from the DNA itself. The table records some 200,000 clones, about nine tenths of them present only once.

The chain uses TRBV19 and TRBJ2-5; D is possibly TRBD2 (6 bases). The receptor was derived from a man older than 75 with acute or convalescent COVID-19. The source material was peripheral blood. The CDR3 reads CASSAGHQETQYF. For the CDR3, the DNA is TGTGCCAGTAGTGCGGGGCACCAAGAGACCCAGTACTTC.